A selection of T cell receptor beta chains follows, all from one sample in a study of blood T cell repertoires in COVID-19. Sequencing was performed with immunoSEQ multiplex PCR; in TCRdb, only in-frame clones are kept and a portion is missing. The sample carries fewer than 300,000 clones, less than 85% recorded once. The sample comprised peripheral blood. These receptors all stem from a woman between 18 and 29 years old with acute or convalescent COVID-19. Both conserved end residues are part of each CDR3. D genes are given only for firm matches. Clone size is not always given. Where it is, it says once, few, many or a class for expanded clones.

j_call: TRBJ1-3; clone_size: .; d_call: .; v_call: TRBV9; cdr3_aa: CASSVGGDTIYF; cdr3_nt: TGTGCCAGCAGCGTGGGGGGTGACACCATATATTTT
j_call: TRBJ1-1; clone_size: many; d_call: .; v_call: TRBV4-2; cdr3_aa: CASRFSESLEAFF; cdr3_nt: TGTGCCAGCAGGTTTTCCGAAAGCCTTGAAGCTTTCTTT
j_call: TRBJ2-7; clone_size: .; d_call: TRBD2; v_call: TRBV7-2; cdr3_aa: CASSLGASGGEQYF; cdr3_nt: TGTGCCAGCAGCCTCGGGGCTAGCGGGGGGGAGCAGTACTTC
j_call: TRBJ2-1; clone_size: .; d_call: TRBD2; v_call: TRBV13; cdr3_aa: CASSPGLAGHEQFF; cdr3_nt: TGTGCCAGCAGCCCGGGACTAGCGGGGCATGAGCAGTTCTTC
j_call: TRBJ1-3; clone_size: .; d_call: .; v_call: TRBV6-5; cdr3_aa: CASSKGAGNTIYF; cdr3_nt: TGTGCCAGCTCTAAGGGGGCTGGAAACACCATATATTTT
j_call: TRBJ2-1; clone_size: few; d_call: .; v_call: TRBV7-3; cdr3_aa: CASSSRGSQDNEQFF; cdr3_nt: TGTGCCAGCAGCTCCCGGGGTAGCCAGGACAATGAGCAGTTCTTC
j_call: TRBJ1-4; clone_size: once; d_call: TRBD1; v_call: TRBV18; cdr3_aa: CASSPRDREKLFF; cdr3_nt: TGTGCCAGCTCACCCCGGGACAGGGAAAAACTGTTTTTT
j_call: TRBJ1-5; clone_size: .; d_call: TRBD1; v_call: TRBV7-8; cdr3_aa: CASSRQGFGNQPQHF; cdr3_nt: TGTGCCAGCAGCCGACAGGGCTTTGGCAATCAGCCCCAGCATTTT
j_call: TRBJ2-7; clone_size: .; d_call: .; v_call: TRBV30; cdr3_aa: CAWSTRDEQYF; cdr3_nt: TGTGCCTGGTCGACTCGGGACGAGCAGTACTTC
j_call: TRBJ2-1; clone_size: .; d_call: .; v_call: TRBV6-2/TRBV6-3; cdr3_aa: CASSSRGSNEQFF; cdr3_nt: TGTGCCAGCAGTTCAAGGGGATCGAATGAGCAGTTCTTC
j_call: TRBJ1-1; clone_size: .; d_call: .; v_call: TRBV28; cdr3_aa: CASSLGFRRGDTEAFF; cdr3_nt: TGTGCCAGCAGTTTGGGGTTCCGCAGGGGCGACACTGAAGCTTTCTTT
j_call: TRBJ2-7; clone_size: .; d_call: TRBD2; v_call: TRBV27; cdr3_aa: CASRGGLAESYEQYF; cdr3_nt: TGTGCCAGCAGGGGCGGGCTAGCGGAATCCTACGAGCAGTACTTC
j_call: TRBJ2-5; clone_size: .; d_call: .; v_call: TRBV25-1; cdr3_aa: CASALRETQYF; cdr3_nt: TGTGCCAGCGCGCTCCGGGAGACCCAGTACTTC
j_call: TRBJ2-3; clone_size: .; d_call: TRBD2; v_call: TRBV3-1/TRBV3-2; cdr3_aa: CASSSRGAGGFRDTQYF; cdr3_nt: TGTGCCAGCAGCTCCCGGGGAGCGGGAGGGTTTCGCGATACGCAGTATTTT
j_call: TRBJ1-4; clone_size: .; d_call: .; v_call: TRBV10-2; cdr3_aa: CASSESGTRGNEKLFF; cdr3_nt: TGCGCCAGCAGTGAGTCCGGGACTCGGGGCAATGAAAAACTGTTTTTT
j_call: TRBJ2-7; clone_size: .; d_call: .; v_call: TRBV15; cdr3_aa: CATSRQQASYEQYF; cdr3_nt: TGTGCCACCAGCAGGCAACAGGCTTCCTACGAGCAGTACTTC
j_call: TRBJ2-2; clone_size: .; d_call: .; v_call: TRBV7-2; cdr3_aa: CASSPGLPANTGELFF; cdr3_nt: TGTGCCAGCAGCCCGGGACTCCCAGCGAACACCGGGGAGCTGTTTTTT
j_call: TRBJ2-5; clone_size: .; d_call: .; v_call: TRBV6-2/TRBV6-3; cdr3_aa: CASSPGERETQYF; cdr3_nt: TGTGCCAGCAGTCCGGGGGAGCGAGAGACCCAGTACTTC
j_call: TRBJ2-7; clone_size: .; d_call: TRBD2; v_call: TRBV10-1; cdr3_aa: CAGTRGRALNEQYF; cdr3_nt: TGCGCCGGGACTAGAGGCAGGGCTCTAAACGAGCAGTACTTC
j_call: TRBJ1-3; clone_size: .; d_call: .; v_call: TRBV14; cdr3_aa: CASRQAGNTIYF; cdr3_nt: TGTGCCAGCAGGCAAGCGGGGAACACCATATATTTT
j_call: TRBJ1-1; clone_size: .; d_call: TRBD1; v_call: TRBV7-2; cdr3_aa: CASSLQRRQRGTVKSEAFF; cdr3_nt: TGTGCCAGCAGCTTACAGCGTCGACAAAGGGGGACAGTAAAAAGTGAAGCTTTCTTT
j_call: TRBJ1-1; clone_size: .; d_call: .; v_call: TRBV7-6; cdr3_aa: CASSTRLGATNPEAFF; cdr3_nt: TGTGCCAGCAGTACCCGGCTTGGAGCGACCAACCCTGAAGCTTTCTTT
j_call: TRBJ2-2; clone_size: .; d_call: .; v_call: TRBV28; cdr3_aa: CAHSKMGASGGELFF; cdr3_nt: TGTGCCCATTCTAAAATGGGGGCGTCGGGCGGGGAGCTGTTTTTT
j_call: TRBJ1-1; clone_size: .; d_call: TRBD1; v_call: TRBV29-1; cdr3_aa: CSVGTGAGTEAFF; cdr3_nt: TGCAGCGTAGGGACAGGGGCGGGCACTGAAGCTTTCTTT
j_call: TRBJ2-7; clone_size: .; d_call: .; v_call: TRBV21-1; cdr3_aa: CASSRFGTLITYEQYF; cdr3_nt: TGTGCCAGCAGCCGCTTTGGGACTCTGATTACCTACGAGCAGTACTTC
j_call: TRBJ2-7; clone_size: few; d_call: TRBD1; v_call: TRBV2; cdr3_aa: CASSGRQGWMGEQYF; cdr3_nt: TGTGCCAGCAGTGGCCGACAGGGCTGGATGGGCGAGCAGTACTTC
j_call: TRBJ1-2; clone_size: .; d_call: .; v_call: TRBV4-3; cdr3_aa: CASSQDYEAYGYTF; cdr3_nt: TGCGCCAGCAGCCAAGATTATGAGGCATATGGCTACACCTTC
j_call: TRBJ1-1; clone_size: .; d_call: .; v_call: TRBV5-4; cdr3_aa: CASMAGGGTEAFF; cdr3_nt: TGTGCCAGCATGGCAGGAGGTGGGACTGAAGCTTTCTTT
j_call: TRBJ2-7; clone_size: .; d_call: TRBD2; v_call: TRBV6-5; cdr3_aa: CASSYGTSGIYEQYF; cdr3_nt: TGTGCCAGCAGTTATGGGACTAGCGGGATATACGAGCAGTACTTC